Listed here is a single TCR beta chain. Its cognate antigen has yet to be identified. Library prep was done by 5' RACE. Each TCR library was prepared from around 3,200 ng of total RNA. For each sample, cDNA synthesis was carried out in eight separate reactions using SMARTScribe reverse transcriptase. During cDNA synthesis, unique molecular identifiers containing a 6-nucleotide sample barcode were introduced by template switching. TCRalpha and TCRbeta cDNA was amplified in two nested PCRs of roughly 16 and 10 cycles, and bead purification was carried out after each PCR. Before amplification, the cDNA was treated with uracil DNA-glycosylase and purified using the QIAquick PCR purification kit. In the second PCR, Illumina TruSeq-compatible adapters and sample-specific barcodes were added. TapeStation and Qubit were used to check library quality and concentration, and 5 ng of each library went into the pool. Pooled libraries were sequenced on an Illumina HiSeq2500 single-index Rapid Run with 2 x 100 bp reads and custom sequencing primers. The paper's data handling went like this. MiGEC version 1.2.6 was used for UMI-based consensus assembly to correct PCR and sequencing errors. MiXCR version 2.1.1 was used for V(D)J alignment, clonotype assembly and CDR3 extraction. To normalise gene usage, clonotype sharing and MAIT/NKT TCR abundance, the analysis used the top 1000, 10 000 and 20 000 clonotypes per sample. After downsampling to 27 000 UMIs, diversity was calculated as the inverse Simpson index using the vegan R package. Paired Mann-Whitney U tests were applied to discordant twin pairs, and Benjamini-Hochberg correction was used for multiple testing. Reprocessed by TCRdb, the reads give a single entry per CDR3 protein sequence, without DNA. TCRdb, not the original authors, processed these V and J calls. In this sample's table one finds around 40,000 distinct CDR3 sequences. Of the sample, about 4.9% is held by the ten largest clones.

This entry is derived from a study of monozygotic twins with inflammatory bowel disease (dated by TCRdb to between 2019 and 2020). Study-wide context: The complete study included roughly 30 monozygotic twin pairs: 19 IBD-discordant Danish pairs and nine German pairs, of which four were IBD-concordant and five were IBD-discordant. The search for disease-associated traits relied mainly on comparing, within discordant pairs, IBD patients with their genetically identical healthy co-twins. Each individual had, on average, about 151 000 unique TCRalpha sequences and 181 000 unique TCRbeta sequences available for analysis.

The CDR3 spans 12 residues, from the cysteine through the phenylalanine. DNA for this receptor is not on file. The germline V gene supplies CDR1 MGHRA and CDR2 YSYEKL. The study at large found these results: The results gave no support for a single strong signal or clonotype linked to IBD. IBD patients shared fewer clonotypes with other individuals than healthy twins did, most markedly in patients showing signs of disease activity. IBD patients had lower TCRbeta repertoire diversity, measured by the inverse Simpson index, than their healthy co-twins. Repertoire similarity did not differ between concordant and discordant twins, possibly due to limited statistical power. Distinction between different T cell subtypes could not be achieved in the analysis. Differing immunosuppressive treatments among patients may have added background noise and inter-individual variability to the repertoires.

From each donor, a roughly 2.5 ml peripheral blood sample was collected into PAXgene tubes and stored at -80 degrees C. Total RNA was isolated from whole blood with the PAXgene blood miRNA kit on an automated QIAcube, without T cell sorting. Peripheral blood from monozygotic twin pairs, either concordant or discordant for inflammatory bowel disease, underwent deep TCRalpha and TCRbeta repertoire profiling that used unique molecular barcoding. For every twin pair, smoking habits were documented, and each individual was categorised as a current, former or never smoker. This sequence originates from a human donor with ulcerative colitis or Crohn's disease, or a healthy co-twin of an affected twin (not recorded which). The sequencing sample was made of blood. The rearrangement combines TRBV4-1 with TRBJ2-3. The CDR3: CASSPLSGTQYF.